This T cell receptor beta chain stems from a study of cytomegalovirus exposure and HLA in healthy donors. Study outcomes and limitations: Previously analyzed data showed that most TCR beta V segments were productive at a frequency of about 87% or about 30%. Accurate prediction of most subjects' HLA-A and HLA-B alleles from TCR beta sequences was reported. Overall, some 160 TCR beta chains were annotated as cytomegalovirus-associated.

The CDR3 has 13 residues. The germline V and J ends were trimmed by 1 base and 8 bases, with 9 bases remaining between them. CDR1 is MGHRA and CDR2 is YSYEKL in the germline V gene. As regards this clone: Its antigen is not known.

The PCR made use of 60 Vbeta and 13 Jbeta primers. TCRdb's table, derived via immunoSEQ multiplex PCR, lists solely in-frame clones and lacks some. The table records approximately 210,000 clones, more than 75% of them present only once. The receptor's source is a man aged 35-49 years in good health and CMV-seropositive. What was sequenced was PBMCs. This chain uses TRBV4-1 with TRBJ2-1; D is ambiguous. The CDR3 is CASSQVREDEQFF. CDR3 in DNA: TGCGCCAGCAGCCAAGTTAGAGAGGATGAGCAGTTCTTC.